The T cell receptor (beta chain) described here comes from a study of T cells after yellow fever vaccination. V trimming: 5 bases; J trimming: 5 bases; junction bases outside the gene matches: 9. Germline V gene lookup returns CDR1 SEHNR and CDR2 FQNEAQ (reference sequence). The CDR3 has 15 residues. Each CDR3 protein gets one entry after TCRdb re-called the 5' RACE reads with MiXCR. Of a few hundred thousand distinct CDR3 sequences listed, about 19% are singletons. The chain combines TRBV7-9 with TRBJ2-1, with 7 bases matching TRBD1. This specimen consisted of PBMCs, obtained before the yellow fever booster vaccination. This clonotype was sampled from a young man who received the YFV17D yellow fever vaccine. CDR3 DNA: TGTGCCAGCAGCCACCCGGGACAGTTGGACAATGAGCAGTTCTTC. Translating gives CASSHPGQLDNEQFF.